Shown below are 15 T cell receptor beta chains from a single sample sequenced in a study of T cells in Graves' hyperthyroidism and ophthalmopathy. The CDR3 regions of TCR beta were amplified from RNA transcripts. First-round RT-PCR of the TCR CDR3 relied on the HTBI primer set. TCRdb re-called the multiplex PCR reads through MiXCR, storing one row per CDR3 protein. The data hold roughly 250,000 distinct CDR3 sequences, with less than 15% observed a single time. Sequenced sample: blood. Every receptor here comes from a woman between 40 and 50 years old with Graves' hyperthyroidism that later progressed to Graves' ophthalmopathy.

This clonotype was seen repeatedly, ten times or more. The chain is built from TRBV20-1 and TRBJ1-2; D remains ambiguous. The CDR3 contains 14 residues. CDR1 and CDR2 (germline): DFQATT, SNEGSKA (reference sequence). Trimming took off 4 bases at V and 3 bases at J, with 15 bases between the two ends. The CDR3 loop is CSAIQSSTDYGYTF. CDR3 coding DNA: TGCAGTGCTATCCAGTCCAGCACCGACTATGGCTACACCTTC.

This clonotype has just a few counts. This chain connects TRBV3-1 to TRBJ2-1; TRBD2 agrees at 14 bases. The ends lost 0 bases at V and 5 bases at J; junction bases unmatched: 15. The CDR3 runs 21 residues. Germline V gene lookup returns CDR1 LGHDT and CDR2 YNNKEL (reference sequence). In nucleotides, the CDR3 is TGTGCCAGCAGCCAAGATCAGAAGGGACTAGCGGGAGTGGGGAGGGACAATGAGCAGTTCTTC. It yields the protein CASSQDQKGLAGVGRDNEQFF.

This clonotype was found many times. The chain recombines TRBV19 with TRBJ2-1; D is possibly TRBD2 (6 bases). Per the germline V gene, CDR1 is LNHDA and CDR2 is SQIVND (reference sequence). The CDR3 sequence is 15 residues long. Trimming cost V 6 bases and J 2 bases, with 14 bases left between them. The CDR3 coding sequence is TGTGCCAGTAGCTATCGGGGCGGGGCCTACAATGAGCAGTTCTTC. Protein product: CASSYRGGAYNEQFF. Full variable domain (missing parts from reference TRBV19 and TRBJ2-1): DGGITQSPKYLFRKEGQNVTLSCEQNLNHDAMYWYRQDPGQGLRLIYYSQIVNDFQKGDIAEGYSVSREKKESFPLTVTSAQKNPTAFYLCASSYRGGAYNEQFFGPGTRLTVL.

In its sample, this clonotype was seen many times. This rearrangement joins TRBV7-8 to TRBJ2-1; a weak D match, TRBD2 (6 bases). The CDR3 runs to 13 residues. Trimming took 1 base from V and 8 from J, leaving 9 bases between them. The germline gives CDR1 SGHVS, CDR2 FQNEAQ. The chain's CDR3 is CASSLVTRHEQFF. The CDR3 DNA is TGTGCCAGCAGCTTAGTGACTAGGCATGAGCAGTTCTTC.

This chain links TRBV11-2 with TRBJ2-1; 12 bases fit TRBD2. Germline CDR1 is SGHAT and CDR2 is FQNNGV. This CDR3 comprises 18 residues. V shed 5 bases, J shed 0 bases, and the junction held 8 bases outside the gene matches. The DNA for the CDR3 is TGTGCCAGCAGCCCGGGGACTAGCGGGCCGTTCTCCTACAATGAGCAGTTCTTC. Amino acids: CASSPGTSGPFSYNEQFF.

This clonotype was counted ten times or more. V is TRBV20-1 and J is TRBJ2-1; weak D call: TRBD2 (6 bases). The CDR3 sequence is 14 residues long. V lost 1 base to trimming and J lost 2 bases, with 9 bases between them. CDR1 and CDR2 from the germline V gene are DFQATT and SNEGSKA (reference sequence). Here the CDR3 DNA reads TGCAGTGCTAGAGGACTAGAAACCTACAATGAGCAGTTCTTC. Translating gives CSARGLETYNEQFF.

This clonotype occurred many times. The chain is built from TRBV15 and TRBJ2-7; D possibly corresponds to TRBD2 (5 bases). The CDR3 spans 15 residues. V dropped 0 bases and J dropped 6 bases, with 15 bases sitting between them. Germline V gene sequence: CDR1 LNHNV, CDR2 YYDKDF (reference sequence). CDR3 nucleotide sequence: TGTGCCACCAGCAGAGATCCCACTAGAGTGCTCGAGCAGTACTTC. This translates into CATSRDPTRVLEQYF.

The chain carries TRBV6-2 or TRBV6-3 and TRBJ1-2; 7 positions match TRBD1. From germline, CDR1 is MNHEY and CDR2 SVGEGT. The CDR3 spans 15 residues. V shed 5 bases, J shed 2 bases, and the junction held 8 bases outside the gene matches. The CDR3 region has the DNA TGTGCCAGCAGTGCTCCGGGACAGTTAAACTATGGCTACACCTTC. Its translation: CASSAPGQLNYGYTF.

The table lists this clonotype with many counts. The CDR3 sequence: CASSPLGLLGKHTF. The CDR3 DNA is TGTGCCAGCAGTCCATTGGGACTCCTGGGGAAGCACACCTTC. The chain employs TRBV28 and TRBJ1-2, with a tentative D call TRBD1 (5 bases). V lost 5 bases, J lost 12 bases, and 22 bases lay in between. This CDR3 is built from 14 residues. CDR1 MDHEN and CDR2 SYDVKM come from the germline V gene.

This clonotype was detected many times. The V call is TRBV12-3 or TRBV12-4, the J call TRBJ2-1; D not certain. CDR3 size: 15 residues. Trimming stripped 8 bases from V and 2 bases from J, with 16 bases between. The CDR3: CASVLSPRAYNEQFF. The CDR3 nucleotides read TGTGCCAGCGTCTTAAGTCCCCGGGCCTACAATGAGCAGTTCTTC.

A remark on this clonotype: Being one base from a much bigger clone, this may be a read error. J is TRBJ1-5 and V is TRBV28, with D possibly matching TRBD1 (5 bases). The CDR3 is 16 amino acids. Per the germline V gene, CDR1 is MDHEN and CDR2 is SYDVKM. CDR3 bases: TGTGCCAGCAGTGGACCGGGGGGAGATAGCAAACAGCCCCAGCATTTT. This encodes CASSGPGGDSKQPQHF.

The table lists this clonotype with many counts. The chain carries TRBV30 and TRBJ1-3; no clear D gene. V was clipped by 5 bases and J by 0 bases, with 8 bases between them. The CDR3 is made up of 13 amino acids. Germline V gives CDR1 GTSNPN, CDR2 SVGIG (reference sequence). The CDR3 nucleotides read TGTGCCTGGGCCCGGTACTCTGGAAACACCATATATTTT. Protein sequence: CAWARYSGNTIYF.

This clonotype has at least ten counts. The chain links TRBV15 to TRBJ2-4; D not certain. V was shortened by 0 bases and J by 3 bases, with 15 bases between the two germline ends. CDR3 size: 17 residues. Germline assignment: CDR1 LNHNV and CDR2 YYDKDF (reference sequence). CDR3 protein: CATSRDPLTRVKNIQYF. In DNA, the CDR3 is TGTGCCACCAGCAGAGATCCATTGACGAGAGTCAAAAACATTCAGTACTTC.

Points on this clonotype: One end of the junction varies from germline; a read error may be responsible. The CDR3 coding sequence is TGTGCGAGCAGTCCCGATTCGGGACGGCGTAATTCACGCCTCCACTTT. Protein product: CASSPDSGRRNSRLHF. The chain recombines TRBV6-1 with TRBJ1-6; D is perhaps TRBD1 (5 bases). The CDR3 has 16 residues. Per the germline V gene, CDR1 is MNHNS and CDR2 is SASEGT.

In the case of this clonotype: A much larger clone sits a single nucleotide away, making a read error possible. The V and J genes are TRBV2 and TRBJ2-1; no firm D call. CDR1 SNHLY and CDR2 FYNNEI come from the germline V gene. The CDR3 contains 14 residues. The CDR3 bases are TGTGCCAGCAGCTCCACGAGCTCCCACAATGAGCAGTTCTTC. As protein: CASSSTSSHNEQFF. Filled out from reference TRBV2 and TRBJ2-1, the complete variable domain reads EPEVTQTPSHQVTQMGQEVILRCVPISNHLYFYWYRQILGQKVEFLVSFYNNEISEKSEIFDDQFSVERPDGSNFTLKIRSTKLEDSAMYFCASSSTSSHNEQFFGPGTRLTVL.